This entry is about one T cell receptor beta chain. The data were obtained in a study of blood T cell repertoires in COVID-19. The method was immunoSEQ multiplex PCR; TCRdb's version includes in-frame clones alone and lacks a portion of them. There are approximately 380,000 clones in the sample; roughly 91% occur only once, and about 1.1% lies in the top ten. The receptor was isolated from a woman aged 18-29 years who had recovered from COVID-19. The sequenced sample consisted of PBMCs or T cells enriched from blood (not recorded which).

CDR3 DNA: TGTGCCAGCAGCTTGTCGGGGGAATCCCAGCCCCAGCATTTT. Its translation: CASSLSGESQPQHF. This chain connects TRBV5-6 to TRBJ1-5, with D perhaps matching TRBD1 (5 bases). The CDR3 has 14 residues. Trimming pared 1 base from V and 7 bases from J, leaving 12 bases between. Germline assignment: CDR1 SGHDT and CDR2 YYEEEE.